This is a list of T cell receptor beta chains from one sample in a study of identifying expanded T cells in peripheral blood. Produced via immunoSEQ multiplex PCR; TCRdb's table is partial and in-frame only. The data hold 100,000 to 150,000 clones, with over 65% observed a single time. Sequencing input: blood. Receptors originate from a person aged 18 to 69 in good health. Both conserved end residues are part of each CDR3. The D gene is left open where the match is weak. Some rows mark clone size as missing; the rest say once, few, many or name a class of expanded clone.

>.|.|TRBV27|TRBJ1-1
CASREQGIGEAFF
TGTGCCAGCAGGGAGCAGGGGATTGGTGAAGCTTTCTTT
>.|TRBD1|TRBV5-8|TRBJ1-5
CASSPGTGVNQPQHF
TGTGCCAGCAGTCCCGGGACAGGGGTTAATCAGCCCCAGCATTTT
>.|.|TRBV6-1|TRBJ2-7
CASSEAPRKYEQYF
TGTGCCAGCAGTGAAGCCCCAAGGAAGTACGAGCAGTACTTC
>.|TRBD2|TRBV2|TRBJ2-1
CASLSPTSRTYNEQFF
TGTGCCAGCTTATCACCGACTAGCAGGACTTACAATGAGCAGTTCTTC
>.|TRBD1|TRBV4-3|TRBJ1-2
CASSQDRWTGGMIYGYTF
TGCGCCAGCAGCCAAGATAGATGGACAGGGGGGATGATCTATGGCTACACCTTC
>.|.|TRBV5-1|TRBJ2-3
CASSLLGIGTDTQYF
TGCGCCAGCAGCTTGTTGGGTATTGGCACAGATACGCAGTATTTT
>.|.|TRBV18|TRBJ1-6
CASSPWQLNSPLHF
TGTGCCAGCTCACCATGGCAGTTGAATTCACCCCTCCACTTT
>.|.|TRBV6-5|TRBJ2-1
CASSSRLHEQFF
TGTGCCAGCAGTTCCAGGCTTCATGAGCAGTTCTTC
>.|TRBD1|TRBV19|TRBJ2-4
CASSPPMYRGGYIQYF
TGTGCCAGTAGTCCCCCTATGTACAGGGGTGGTTACATTCAGTACTTC
>.|TRBD2|TRBV7-2|TRBJ2-3
CASSPRSGRGYTDTQYF
TGTGCCAGCAGCCCCCGTAGTGGGAGGGGCTACACAGATACGCAGTATTTT
>.|TRBD2|TRBV18|TRBJ2-1
CASSGVAGHNEQFF
TGTGCCAGCTCGGGGGTAGCGGGGCACAATGAGCAGTTCTTC
>.|.|TRBV30|TRBJ2-2
CAWKGYTGELFF
TGTGCCTGGAAGGGTTACACCGGGGAGCTGTTTTTT
>few|.|TRBV18|TRBJ2-7
CASSPGGTYEQYF
TGTGCCAGCTCACCAGGGGGTACCTACGAGCAGTACTTC
>few|.|TRBV2|TRBJ1-1
CASSGRHTEAFF
TGTGCCAGCAGTGGGCGGCACACTGAAGCTTTCTTT
>few|.|TRBV7-8|TRBJ2-1
CASSESGRYNEQFF
TGTGCCAGCAGCGAGTCGGGGCGCTACAATGAGCAGTTCTTC
>.|TRBD1|TRBV19|TRBJ2-5
CASSIKRQGQETQYF
TGTGCCAGTAGTATAAAACGACAGGGACAAGAGACCCAGTACTTC
>.|TRBD1|TRBV5-6|TRBJ1-4
CASSENGGQGTNEKLFF
TGTGCCAGCAGCGAAAACGGAGGACAGGGGACTAATGAAAAACTGTTTTTT
>.|TRBD2|TRBV5-1|TRBJ2-5
CASSFALSGVFKTQYF
TGCGCCAGCAGCTTCGCGTTGAGCGGGGTTTTCAAGACCCAGTACTTC
>.|.|TRBV7-9|TRBJ2-1
CASSLAYAGAHYNEQFF
TGTGCCAGCAGCTTAGCATATGCGGGGGCCCACTACAATGAGCAGTTCTTC
>.|.|TRBV9|TRBJ1-1
CASSPTGNTEAFF
TGTGCCAGCAGCCCAACAGGGAACACTGAAGCTTTCTTT
>.|.|TRBV2|TRBJ2-3
CASSDLRTQGTDTQYF
TGTGCCAGCAGCGATCTTCGGACACAAGGCACAGATACGCAGTATTTT
>.|.|TRBV19|TRBJ1-3
CASSIGWASLAGNTIYF
TGTGCCAGTAGTATTGGTTGGGCCTCCCTAGCTGGAAACACCATATATTTT
>.|.|TRBV5-1|TRBJ2-1
CASMGIFEQFF
TGCGCCAGCATGGGGATCTTCGAGCAGTTCTTC
>.|.|TRBV29-1|TRBJ2-6
CSVDRHNSGANVLTF
TGCAGCGTTGACAGGCATAACTCTGGGGCCAACGTCCTGACTTTC
>.|.|TRBV27|TRBJ1-1
CASKKSAWRTEAFF
TGTGCCAGCAAGAAGAGCGCCTGGAGGACTGAAGCTTTCTTT
>few|TRBD1|TRBV7-2|TRBJ1-2
CASSHTGQGYGYTF
TGTGCCAGCAGCCATACCGGACAGGGCTATGGCTACACCTTC
>few|TRBD1|TRBV27|TRBJ1-2
CASTRGPREGYTF
TGTGCCAGCACCAGGGGGCCTAGGGAGGGCTACACCTTC
>.|.|TRBV11-2|TRBJ1-2
CASSQTPPYGYTF
TGTGCCAGCAGCCAAACCCCTCCCTATGGCTACACCTTC